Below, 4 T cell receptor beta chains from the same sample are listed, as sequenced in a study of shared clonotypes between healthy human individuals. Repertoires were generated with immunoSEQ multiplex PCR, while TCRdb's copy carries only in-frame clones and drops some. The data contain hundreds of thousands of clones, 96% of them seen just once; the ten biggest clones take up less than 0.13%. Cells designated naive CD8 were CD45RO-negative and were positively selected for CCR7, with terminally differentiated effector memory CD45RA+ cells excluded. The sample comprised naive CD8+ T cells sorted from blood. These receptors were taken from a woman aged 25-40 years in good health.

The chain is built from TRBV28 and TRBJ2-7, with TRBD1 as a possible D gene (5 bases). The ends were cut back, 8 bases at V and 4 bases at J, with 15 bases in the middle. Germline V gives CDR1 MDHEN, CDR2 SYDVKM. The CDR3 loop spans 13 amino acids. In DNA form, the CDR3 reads TGTGCCAGCTTTGCAGGGTATGGATACGAGCAGTACTTC. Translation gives CASFAGYGYEQYF.

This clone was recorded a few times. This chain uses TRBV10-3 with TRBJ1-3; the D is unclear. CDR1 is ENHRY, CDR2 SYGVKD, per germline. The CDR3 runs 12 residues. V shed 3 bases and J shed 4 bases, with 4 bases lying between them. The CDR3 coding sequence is TGTGCCATCAGTGATGAGGGAAACACCATATATTTT. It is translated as CAISDEGNTIYF.

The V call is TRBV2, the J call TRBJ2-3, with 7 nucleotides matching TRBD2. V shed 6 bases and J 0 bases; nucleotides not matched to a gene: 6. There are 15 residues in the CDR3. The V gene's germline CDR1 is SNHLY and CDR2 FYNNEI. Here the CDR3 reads CASRATSSSTDTQYF. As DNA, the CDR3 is TGTGCCAGCAGGGCGACTAGCTCGAGCACAGATACGCAGTATTTT.

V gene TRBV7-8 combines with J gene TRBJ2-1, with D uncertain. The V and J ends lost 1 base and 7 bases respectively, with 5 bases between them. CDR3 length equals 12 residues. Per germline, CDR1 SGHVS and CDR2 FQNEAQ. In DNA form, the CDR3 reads TGTGCCAGCAGCTTAGAACCGAATGAGCAGTTCTTC. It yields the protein CASSLEPNEQFF. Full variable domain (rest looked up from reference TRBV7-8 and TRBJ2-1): GAGVSQSPRYKVAKRGQDVALRCDPISGHVSLFWYQQALGQGPEFLTYFQNEAQLDKSGLPSDRFFAERPEGSVSTLKIQRTQQEDSAVYLCASSLEPNEQFFGPGTRLTVL.